This TCR beta chain was sequenced for a study of blood T cell repertoires in COVID-19 (TCRdb year 2020). General notes on the study: Collaborator samples came from the United States, Italy and Spain and covered acute and convalescent phases of COVID-19. The material from the prospective study consisted of cDNA or gDNA derived from T cells, B-cell-depleted T cells, or PBMCs. Subjects who had been exposed to COVID-19, were actively infected with it, or had recovered from it provided the deeply sampled blood TCRbeta repertoires that made up the dataset. The repertoires were released in a freely available public database intended as a resource for research on the immune response to SARS-CoV-2. Samples were obtained from the ongoing ImmuneRACE study (first 160 participants) and from over a thousand subjects provided by 6 global collaborators. Sample metadata almost always included a de-identified subject ID, COVID-19 status, age in years and sex. Where available, HLA class I and class II types were obtained from metadata supplied by the sample provider rather than from assay-based typing. General findings and caveats noted by the study authors: The quantity of clinical and demographic metadata differed by source and by participant and was supplied without curation.

According to the germline V gene, CDR1 reads MDHEN and CDR2 reads SYDVKM. The V and J ends are trimmed by 5 bases and 3 bases, leaving 11 bases between them. Including the terminal cysteine and phenylalanine, the CDR3 comprises 13 residues. Solely the CDR3 DNA is kept, with 39 bases framed from the first base. The immunoSEQ Assay, a bias-controlled multiplex PCR, was used to amplify TCRbeta CDR3 regions from genomic DNA. Regarding the original processing steps: Nucleated cell counts per sample were estimated from amplification of reference gene primers within the assay. To quantify the absolute abundance of each unique TCRbeta CDR3 rearrangement, sequence reads were collapsed and filtered. For each sample, productive Simpson clonality was calculated as the square root of Simpson's diversity index across productive rearrangements. The table comes from immuneACCESS by way of TCRdb, which keeps in-frame sequences with V and J called. Part of the clones is missing from these tables; in studies checked, under half for an unresolved V gene and the rest for unknown reasons. V, J and clone size were drawn from that table, and D and trimming were deduced from the DNA. The sample table holds over 120,000 clones, of which about 80% were seen once. The ten biggest clones cover 3.5% to 4.5% of the sample.

Each collaborating institution followed its own protocols to collect whole blood in K2EDTA tubes. For TCRbeta analysis, collaborators shipped samples in one of three forms: frozen whole blood, isolated PBMCs, or DNA extracted from either of those sample types. This clone was recorded a few times. Its antigen has not been determined. Base qualities are not recorded, but no much larger clone differs from it by a single base. The sample comprised peripheral blood. The chain couples TRBV28 to TRBJ2-7, with an unclear D gene assignment. This TCR derives from a woman in her sixties with acute or convalescent COVID-19. In nucleotide form, the sequence is TGTGCCAGCAGTCCTGCGGAGCTCTACGAGCAGTACTTC. Its protein is CASSPAELYEQYF.